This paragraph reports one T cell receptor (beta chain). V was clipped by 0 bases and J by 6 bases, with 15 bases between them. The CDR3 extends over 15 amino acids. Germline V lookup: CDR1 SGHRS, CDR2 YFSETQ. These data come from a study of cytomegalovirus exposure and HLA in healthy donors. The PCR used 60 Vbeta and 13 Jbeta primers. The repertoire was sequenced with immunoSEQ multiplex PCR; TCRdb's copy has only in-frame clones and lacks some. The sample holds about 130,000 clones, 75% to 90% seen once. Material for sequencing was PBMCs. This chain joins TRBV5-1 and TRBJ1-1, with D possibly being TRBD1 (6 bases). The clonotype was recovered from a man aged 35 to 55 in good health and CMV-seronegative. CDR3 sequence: CASSLDTGRTAEAFF. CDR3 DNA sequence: TGCGCCAGCAGCTTGGATACGGGCAGGACAGCTGAAGCTTTCTTT.